The next 23 T cell receptor beta chains were all read from a single sample in a study of blood T cell repertoires in COVID-19. Repertoires were generated with immunoSEQ multiplex PCR, while TCRdb's copy carries only in-frame clones and drops some. The table has a few hundred thousand clones, 70% to 90% seen once. Sequencing input: peripheral blood. Receptor source: a man in his forties or fifties with acute or convalescent COVID-19.

The V gene is TRBV29-1, the J gene TRBJ2-7; TRBD2 aligns across 15 bases. CDR3 length equals 15 residues. Unmatched junction bases numbered 3, after V lost 4 bases and J lost 2 bases. Germline V gives CDR1 SQVTM, CDR2 ANQGSEA. The DNA for the CDR3 is TGCAGCGTTGCCGGGACTAGCGGGAGGCCCTACGAGCAGTACTTC. Protein sequence: CSVAGTSGRPYEQYF.

The chain joins TRBV3-1 (or the pseudogene TRBV3-2) to TRBJ1-2, with 8 bases that match TRBD1. The CDR3 loop spans 16 amino acids. CDR1 is LGHDT, CDR2 YNNKEL, per germline (reference sequence). The V segment lost 0 bases and the J segment 7 bases; nucleotides outside the gene matches: 10. CDR3 in DNA: TGTGCCAGCAGCCAAGACCCAGGGGGCGCGATCGGTGGCTACACCTTC. Amino acids: CASSQDPGGAIGGYTF.

This clone was detected only a few times. The J gene is TRBJ1-1, the V gene TRBV7-9, with 9 bases matching TRBD1. From germline, CDR1 is SEHNR and CDR2 FQNEAQ (reference sequence). The junction had 3 bases not matched to a gene; V was cut back by 0 bases and J by 4 bases. The CDR3 is made up of 15 amino acids. Written as DNA, the CDR3 is TGTGCCAGCAGCTTAGCCACAGGGGGCATCACTGAAGCTTTCTTT. Translating it yields CASSLATGGITEAFF.

The chain has TRBV19 and TRBJ1-2, with D unresolved. Germline CDR1 reads LNHDA; CDR2 reads SQIVND (reference sequence). The CDR3 is made up of 16 amino acids. V was cut by 1 base and J by 1 base, with 13 bases left in between. CDR3 DNA: TGTGCCAGTAGTATAGTTTCAACAGTGCTTAACTATGGCTACACCTTC. Encoded protein: CASSIVSTVLNYGYTF.

This clone was recorded once. The chain carries TRBV11-2 and TRBJ2-2, with D perhaps matching TRBD2 (5 bases). The CDR3 has 13 amino acids. V dropped 5 bases and J dropped 6 bases, with 10 bases sitting between them. Germline values: CDR1 SGHAT, CDR2 FQNNGV. The CDR3 loop reads CASSLGESGELFF. The CDR3 bases are TGTGCCAGCAGCCTCGGGGAGTCCGGGGAGCTGTTTTTT.

The rearrangement links TRBV7-9 to TRBJ2-5; unclear D gene. This CDR3 has 12 amino acids. Trimming stripped 1 base from V and 5 bases from J, with 5 bases between. CDR1 is SEHNR and CDR2 is FQNEAQ in the germline V gene (reference sequence). In DNA, the CDR3 is TGTGCCAGCAGCTTAGAGAGCGAGACCCAGTACTTC. Protein sequence: CASSLESETQYF.

V is TRBV27 and J is TRBJ2-1; D gene uncertain. V lost 6 bases, J lost 13 bases, and 19 bases lay in between. The CDR3 totals 13 residues. Germline CDR1 MNHEY, CDR2 SMNVEV (reference sequence). In DNA form, the CDR3 reads TGTGCCAGCAGCCTACACCAGAGAGGCCTTCAGTTCTTC. This gives the protein CASSLHQRGLQFF.

The chain uses TRBV5-5 and TRBJ1-4, with 8 bases fitting TRBD1. This CDR3 has 15 amino acids. With 4 bases clipped from V and 8 bases from J, the junction kept 10 bases outside the gene matches. In germline, CDR1 is SGHKS, CDR2 YYEKEE (reference sequence). The CDR3 bases are TGTGCCAGCAGCGAGTTTGGACAGGGAGGCGAAAAACTGTTTTTT. Amino acid sequence: CASSEFGQGGEKLFF.

The CDR3 spells CATSREASGSDTQYF. The DNA of the CDR3 is TGTGCCACCAGCAGAGAGGCTAGCGGATCAGATACGCAGTATTTT. The chain has TRBV15 and TRBJ2-3; 7 bases match TRBD2. Germline V gene sequence: CDR1 LNHNV, CDR2 YYDKDF (reference sequence). Trimming removed 0 bases from V and 4 bases from J; junction bases left unmatched: 4. The CDR3 length is 15 residues. Complete variable domain (other parts from reference TRBV15 and TRBJ2-3): DAMVIQNPRYQVTQFGKPVTLSCSQTLNHNVMYWYQQKSSQAPKLLFHYYDKDFNNEADTPDNFQSRRPNTSFCFLDIRSPGLGDTAMYLCATSREASGSDTQYFGPGTRLTVL.

This chain uses TRBV4-1 with TRBJ2-7; no firm D call. V was pared by 1 base and J by 0 bases, with 7 bases between. The length of the CDR3 is 14 residues. Germline V gene data show CDR1 as MGHRA and CDR2 as YSYEKL. The CDR3: CASSQVPSSYEQYF. CDR3 coding DNA: TGCGCCAGCAGCCAAGTTCCGAGCTCCTACGAGCAGTACTTC.

The J gene is TRBJ1-3, the V gene TRBV5-1; tentative D call: TRBD1 (6 bases). Germline loops: CDR1 SGHRS, CDR2 YFSETQ. The CDR3 spans 15 residues. Trimming pared 2 bases from V and 1 base from J, leaving 10 bases between. This CDR3 is CASSFDTGSGNTIYF. Here the CDR3 DNA reads TGCGCCAGCAGCTTTGATACAGGGTCTGGAAACACCATATATTTT.

On this clone itself: Distinct nucleotide sequences in the sample also encode this CDR3. The CDR3 sequence is CASSVDSYSGNTIYF. The DNA of the CDR3 is TGTGCCAGCAGCGTAGACAGTTACTCTGGAAACACCATATATTTT. This chain joins TRBV9 and TRBJ1-3; D remains unclear. This CDR3 has 15 residues. Trimming removed 0 bases from V and 0 bases from J, with 7 bases in between. The V gene's germline CDR1 is SGDLS and CDR2 YYNGEE.

The chain carries TRBV19 and TRBJ1-4; a possible D gene is TRBD1 (6 bases). The CDR3 contains 15 residues. Trimming took 4 bases from V and 3 from J, leaving 12 bases between them. Germline-derived CDR1 and CDR2 are LNHDA and SQIVND (reference sequence). For the CDR3, the DNA is TGTGCCAGTAGTAACACAGGGAGCCCTAATGAAAAACTGTTTTTT. Protein product: CASSNTGSPNEKLFF. Complete variable domain (other parts from reference TRBV19 and TRBJ1-4): DGGITQSPKYLFRKEGQNVTLSCEQNLNHDAMYWYRQDPGQGLRLIYYSQIVNDFQKGDIAEGYSVSREKKESFPLTVTSAQKNPTAFYLCASSNTGSPNEKLFFGSGTQLSVL.

The gene calls are TRBV27 and TRBJ1-5; D unresolved. The V gene's germline CDR1 is MNHEY and CDR2 SMNVEV (reference sequence). The germline V and J ends were trimmed by 0 bases and 8 bases, with 11 bases remaining between them. CDR3 length: 14 amino acids. CDR3 nucleotides: TGTGCCAGCAGTTTATCCTGGGGAGGGAAGCCCCAGCATTTT. Translated, it gives CASSLSWGGKPQHF.

The CDR3 DNA is TGTGCCAGCAGCTCTACCCAGACAGTCAGGAATGAGCAGTTCTTC. This translates into CASSSTQTVRNEQFF. The genes are TRBV13 and TRBJ2-1; D is possibly TRBD1 (5 bases). V lost 4 bases and J 7 bases, leaving 17 bases between the germline ends. This CDR3 region has 15 residues. From germline, CDR1 is PRHDT and CDR2 FYEKMQ (reference sequence).

V usage is TRBV3-1 (or the pseudogene TRBV3-2) and J usage is TRBJ1-1; TRBD1 is a possible D gene (5 bases). V lost 5 bases, J lost 4 bases, and 11 bases lay in between. This CDR3 contains 13 residues. Germline V gene lookup returns CDR1 LGHDT and CDR2 YNNKEL (reference sequence). Written as DNA, the CDR3 is TGTGCCAGCAGCACCCAGGGTGGCACTGAAGCTTTCTTT. This gives the protein CASSTQGGTEAFF.

V usage is TRBV28 and J usage is TRBJ1-1; possibly TRBD1 for D (6 bases). The CDR3 runs to 13 residues. Germline V CDR1 and CDR2: MDHEN, SYDVKM. V was cut by 6 bases and J by 7 bases, with 15 bases left in between. CDR3 sequence: CASSFGEGDEAFF. The DNA of the CDR3 is TGTGCCAGCAGCTTTGGGGAGGGGGATGAAGCTTTCTTT.

This clone has a single count. The gene calls are TRBV29-1 and TRBJ2-5, with a tentative D call TRBD2 (5 bases). Germline-derived CDR1 and CDR2 are SQVTM and ANQGSEA. CDR3 length: 13 residues. The V gene lost 5 bases and the J gene lost 0 bases, with 10 bases spanning the gap. Here the CDR3 DNA reads TGCAGCGTTTCCGGGAAACACCAAGAGACCCAGTACTTC. This translates into CSVSGKHQETQYF.

The V and J genes are TRBV27 and TRBJ1-5; TRBD1 aligns across 10 bases. Germline V gives CDR1 MNHEY, CDR2 SMNVEV (reference sequence). The CDR3 contains 13 residues. V gave up 0 bases and J gave up 15 bases; unmatched junction bases: 5. This chain's CDR3 is CASSLSGTGVRHF. CDR3 bases: TGTGCCAGCAGTTTATCGGGGACAGGGGTTAGGCATTTT.

This rearrangement joins TRBV5-4 to TRBJ1-1; D ambiguous. Germline V gives CDR1 SGHNT, CDR2 YYREEE (reference sequence). Trimming pared 3 bases from V and 0 bases from J, leaving 12 bases between. The length of the CDR3 is 15 residues. The CDR3 DNA sequence: TGTGCCAGCAGCTCAAAAGGGAGCCTGAACACTGAAGCTTTCTTT. Amino acids: CASSSKGSLNTEAFF.

This chain links TRBV28 with TRBJ2-7; D unclear. CDR1 MDHEN and CDR2 SYDVKM come from the germline V gene. Trimming took off 8 bases at V and 3 bases at J, with 17 bases between the two ends. The CDR3 sequence is 14 residues long. The CDR3 nucleotides read TGTGCCAGCTCAAAAATACAGATTTACTACGAGCAGTACTTC. Protein sequence: CASSKIQIYYEQYF.

This chain links TRBV6-4 with TRBJ2-2; a possible D gene is TRBD2 (6 bases). Germline V CDR1 and CDR2: MRHNA, SNTAGT. There are 15 residues in the CDR3. Trimming removed 5 bases from V and 5 bases from J, with 15 bases in between. CDR3 amino acids: CASSFSGDATGELFF. DNA for the CDR3: TGTGCCAGCAGTTTTTCGGGGGATGCTACCGGGGAGCTGTTTTTT.

The CDR3 is CASSLGTGGYEQYF. DNA of the CDR3: TGTGCCAGCAGTCTTGGTACAGGGGGCTACGAGCAGTACTTC. V gene TRBV5-8 combines with J gene TRBJ2-7; 8 bases fit TRBD1. The germline gives CDR1 SGHTS, CDR2 YDEGEE. V was clipped by 5 bases and J by 3 bases; unmatched bases: 7. The CDR3 is made up of 14 amino acids.